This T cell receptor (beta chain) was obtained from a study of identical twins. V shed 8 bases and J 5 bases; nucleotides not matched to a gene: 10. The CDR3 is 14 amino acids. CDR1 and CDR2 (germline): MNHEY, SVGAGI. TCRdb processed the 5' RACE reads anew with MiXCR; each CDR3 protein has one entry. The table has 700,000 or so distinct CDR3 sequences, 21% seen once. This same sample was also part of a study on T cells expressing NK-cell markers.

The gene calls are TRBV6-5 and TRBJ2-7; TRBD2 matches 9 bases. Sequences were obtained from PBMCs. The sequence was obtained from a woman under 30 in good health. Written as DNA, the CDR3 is TGTGCCAGCCGTTCTAGCGGGGAAGCGGACGAGCAGTACTTC. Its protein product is CASRSSGEADEQYF.